A selection of T cell receptor beta chains follows, all from one sample in a study of human T cells and chemical hapten exposure. TCRdb itself ran the RACE reads through MiXCR, one entry per CDR3 protein. The table shows roughly 100,000 distinct CDR3 sequences, with roughly an eighth occurring only once. This sample comprised whole blood, obtained in connection with sensitization to the hapten diphenylcyclopropenone (DPC). Source of these receptors: a woman between 50 and 59 years old with alopecia areata. Some clones in this sample may be carry-over from other donors' samples. Each CDR3 is given with its conserved first and last residue. A D gene is named only where the DNA matches it firmly. Some rows have no size entry. The others give once, few or many, or a class for an expanded clone.

j_call v_call cdr3_length clone_size d_call cdr3_aa cdr3_nt
TRBJ2-3 TRBV18 14 few NA CASSRGLYTDTQYF TGTGCCAGCTCACGCGGCCTGTACACAGATACGCAGTATTTT
TRBJ1-1 TRBV12-3/TRBV12-4 14 NA NA CASSPYTGKTEAFF TGTGCCAGCAGTCCTTACACAGGGAAGACTGAAGCTTTCTTT
TRBJ2-7 TRBV3-1 12 NA NA CASSQSTYEQYF TGTGCCAGCAGCCAATCCACCTACGAGCAGTACTTC
TRBJ2-7 TRBV7-8 14 many NA CASSPAGSSYEQYF TGTGCCAGCAGCCCCGCCGGAAGCTCCTACGAGCAGTACTTC
TRBJ1-5 TRBV28 16 NA TRBD1 CASRSRDRGRNQPQHF TGTGCCAGCAGATCCCGGGACAGGGGGCGGAATCAGCCCCAGCATTTT
TRBJ1-5 TRBV12-3/TRBV12-4 16 many NA CASSRAGDRGNQPQHF TGTGCCAGCAGTCGCGCGGGGGATAGGGGCAATCAGCCCCAGCATTTT
TRBJ1-3 TRBV6-2/TRBV6-3 15 NA NA CASSYVKSSGNTIYF TGTGCCAGCAGTTACGTCAAGAGCTCTGGAAACACCATATATTTT
TRBJ1-3 TRBV28 14 few NA CASSFLGTGNTIYF TGTGCCAGCAGTTTTTTAGGAACTGGAAACACCATATATTTT
TRBJ2-5 TRBV29-1 11 NA NA CSGEEVGTQYF TGCAGCGGCGAGGAGGTTGGGACCCAGTACTTC
TRBJ1-5 TRBV5-1 15 many TRBD1 CASSPGQGAFQPQHF TGCGCCAGCAGCCCCGGTCAGGGGGCCTTTCAGCCCCAGCATTTT
TRBJ2-3 TRBV27 15 many NA CASSTGTLSTDTQYF TGTGCCAGCAGCACCGGGACCCTCAGCACAGATACGCAGTATTTT
TRBJ2-7 TRBV6-5 13 many TRBD1 CASMRDRGYEQYF TGTGCCAGCATGAGGGACAGGGGGTACGAGCAGTACTTC
TRBJ1-3 TRBV7-9 16 many NA CASSPRLNRAGNTIYF TGTGCCAGCAGCCCCCGCCTAAATAGGGCTGGAAACACCATATATTTT
TRBJ2-7 TRBV28 11 NA NA CASRLKTEQYF TGTGCCAGCCGTTTAAAAACCGAGCAGTACTTC
TRBJ1-2 TRBV3-1 12 few NA CASSRAAYGYTF TGTGCCAGCAGCCGGGCAGCTTATGGCTACACCTTC
TRBJ1-6 TRBV18 16 NA TRBD1 CASSPTGQGINSPLHF TGTGCCAGCTCACCTACCGGACAGGGGATTAATTCACCCCTCCACTTT
TRBJ2-5 TRBV3-1 15 NA TRBD2 CASSQMAGVQETQYF TGTGCCAGCAGCCAAATGGCGGGGGTACAAGAGACCCAGTACTTC
TRBJ2-1 TRBV2 13 few NA CATRDQLYNEQFF TGTGCCACCCGGGATCAGCTCTACAATGAGCAGTTCTTC
TRBJ2-7 TRBV28 15 few TRBD2 CASSSTTSEPYEQYF TGTGCCAGCAGTTCGACGACTAGCGAACCCTACGAGCAGTACTTC
TRBJ2-7 TRBV5-5 15 NA TRBD1 CASSLVGGTDYEQYF TGTGCCAGCAGCTTGGTTGGTGGGACAGACTACGAGCAGTACTTC
TRBJ2-3 TRBV23-1 17 NA TRBD2 CARSQRRELGGSDTQYF TGCGCCCGCAGTCAAAGGCGGGAGCTGGGTGGCTCAGATACGCAGTATTTT
TRBJ1-2 TRBV3-1 13 few TRBD1 CASSQETGRGYTF TGTGCCAGCAGCCAAGAGACAGGGAGGGGCTACACCTTC
TRBJ1-6 TRBV20-1 11 NA NA CSALQSSPLHF TGCAGTGCCCTCCAGAGTTCACCCCTCCACTTT
TRBJ2-7 TRBV5-1 14 NA TRBD2 CASSLGLADYEQYF TGCGCCAGCAGCTTGGGACTAGCGGACTACGAGCAGTACTTC
TRBJ1-5 TRBV12-3/TRBV12-4 14 few NA CASSYEFSNQPQHF TGTGCCAGCAGTTATGAGTTCAGCAATCAGCCCCAGCATTTT
TRBJ2-1 TRBV7-2 15 few TRBD2 CASRPGLGGYNEQFF TGTGCCAGCCGACCGGGACTAGGGGGTTATAATGAGCAGTTCTTC
TRBJ2-7 TRBV28 14 many NA CASSFLPGSSEQYF TGTGCCAGCAGTTTTCTACCCGGGAGCTCCGAGCAGTACTTC
TRBJ2-2 TRBV11-3 16 few NA CASSLEASENTGELFF TGTGCCAGCAGCTTAGAAGCTTCAGAAAACACCGGGGAGCTGTTTTTT
TRBJ2-3 TRBV6-2/TRBV6-3 15 few NA CASSRTGVATDTQYF TGTGCCAGCAGTAGAACGGGGGTAGCCACAGATACGCAGTATTTT
TRBJ1-1 TRBV7-9 13 few NA CASSLGGITEAFF TGTGCCAGCAGCTTAGGCGGGATCACTGAAGCTTTCTTT
TRBJ2-5 TRBV7-7 13 many NA CASSLSPQETQYF TGTGCCAGCAGCTTATCCCCCCAAGAGACCCAGTACTTC
TRBJ2-7 TRBV12-3/TRBV12-4 13 NA TRBD1 CASSFTGGHEQYF TGTGCCAGCAGTTTTACAGGGGGCCACGAGCAGTACTTC
TRBJ2-7 TRBV7-2 15 few NA CASSLAFRDIYEQYF TGTGCCAGCAGCTTAGCGTTCCGAGACATCTACGAGCAGTACTTC
TRBJ2-7 TRBV6-5 13 few NA CAAQDSGSYEQYF TGTGCCGCCCAGGACAGCGGATCCTACGAGCAGTACTTC
TRBJ1-6 TRBV6-2/TRBV6-3 14 NA TRBD1 CASGQGVWNSPLHF TGTGCCAGCGGACAGGGGGTTTGGAATTCACCCCTCCACTTT
TRBJ1-5 TRBV27 15 NA NA CASSLSTYSNQPQHF TGTGCCAGCAGTTTATCGACATATAGCAATCAGCCCCAGCATTTT
TRBJ2-1 TRBV10-2 15 NA NA CASSEPFSSYNEQFF TGCGCCAGCAGTGAGCCGTTTAGCTCCTACAATGAGCAGTTCTTC
TRBJ2-7 TRBV4-2 20 many NA CASSQDNPRTGPSTPYEQYF TGTGCCAGCAGCCAAGATAACCCACGGACGGGACCTTCTACCCCCTACGAGCAGTACTTC
TRBJ2-7 TRBV6-5 14 few NA CASSRQDTAIEQYF TGTGCCAGCAGCCGACAGGACACCGCCATCGAGCAGTACTTC
TRBJ2-1 TRBV20-1 12 NA NA CSAPGLYNEQFF TGCAGTGCCCCGGGACTTTACAATGAGCAGTTCTTC
TRBJ2-3 TRBV9 16 few NA CASSLSWGTSTDTQYF TGTGCCAGCAGCCTGAGTTGGGGGACTAGCACAGATACGCAGTATTTT
TRBJ1-1 TRBV2 11 few NA CASPREEEAFF TGTGCCAGCCCCCGGGAAGAGGAAGCTTTCTTT
TRBJ1-1 TRBV10-3 14 few NA CAISESITRTEAFF TGTGCCATCAGTGAGTCTATAACCAGGACTGAAGCTTTCTTT
TRBJ2-7 TRBV6-2/TRBV6-3 16 NA NA CASSYDIISAGNEQYF TGTGCCAGCAGTTACGACATAATCAGTGCAGGGAACGAGCAGTACTTC
TRBJ2-1 TRBV24-1 14 NA NA CATSDLIGINEQFF TGTGCCACCAGTGATTTGATTGGTATCAATGAGCAGTTCTTC
TRBJ2-7 TRBV18 16 few TRBD2 CASSPPSGRGSYEQYF TGTGCCAGCTCACCCCCCAGCGGGAGAGGGTCCTACGAGCAGTACTTC
TRBJ2-5 TRBV13 13 NA NA CASRAAGRETQYF TGTGCCAGTAGGGCGGCCGGTAGAGAGACCCAGTACTTC
TRBJ2-1 TRBV6-5 13 NA NA CASRRGGYNEQFF TGTGCCAGCAGGAGAGGGGGCTACAATGAGCAGTTCTTC
TRBJ1-3 TRBV18 18 many TRBD1 CASSPIPGQGSSGNTIYF TGTGCCAGCTCACCAATCCCGGGACAGGGAAGCTCTGGAAACACCATATATTTT
TRBJ2-7 TRBV3-1 14 NA NA CASSQKGGIYEQYF TGTGCCAGCAGCCAAAAGGGTGGAATCTACGAGCAGTACTTC
TRBJ2-1 TRBV20-1 14 few TRBD2 CSASSGRRGNEQFF TGCAGTGCTAGTAGCGGGAGGAGGGGCAATGAGCAGTTCTTC